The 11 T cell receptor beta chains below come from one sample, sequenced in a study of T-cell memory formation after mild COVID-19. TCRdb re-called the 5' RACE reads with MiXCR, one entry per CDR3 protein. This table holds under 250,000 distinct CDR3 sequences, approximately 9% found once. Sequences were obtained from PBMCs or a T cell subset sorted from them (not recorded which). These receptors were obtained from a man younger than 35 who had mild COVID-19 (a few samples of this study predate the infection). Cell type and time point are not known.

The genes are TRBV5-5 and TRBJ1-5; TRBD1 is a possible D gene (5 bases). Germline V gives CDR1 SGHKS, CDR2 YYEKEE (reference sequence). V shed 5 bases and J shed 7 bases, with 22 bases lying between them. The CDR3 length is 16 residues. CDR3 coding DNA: TGTGCCAGCAGTCTAAATCCTCCTCAGGGAGGACAGCCCCAGCATTTT. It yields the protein CASSLNPPQGGQPQHF.

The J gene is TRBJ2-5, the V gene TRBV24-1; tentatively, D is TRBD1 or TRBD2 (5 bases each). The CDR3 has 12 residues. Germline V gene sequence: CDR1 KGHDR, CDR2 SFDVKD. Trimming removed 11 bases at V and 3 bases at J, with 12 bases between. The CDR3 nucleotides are TGTGCCATCGGGGACCTCGAAGAGACCCAGTACTTC. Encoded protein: CAIGDLEETQYF.

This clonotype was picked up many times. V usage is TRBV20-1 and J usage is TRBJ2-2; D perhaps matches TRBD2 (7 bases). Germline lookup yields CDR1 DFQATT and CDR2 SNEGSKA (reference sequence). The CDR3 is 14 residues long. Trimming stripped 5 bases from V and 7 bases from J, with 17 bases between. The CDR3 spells CSAPKSGEGGELFF. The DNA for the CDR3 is TGCAGTGCTCCAAAGTCAGGGGAGGGCGGGGAGCTGTTTTTT.

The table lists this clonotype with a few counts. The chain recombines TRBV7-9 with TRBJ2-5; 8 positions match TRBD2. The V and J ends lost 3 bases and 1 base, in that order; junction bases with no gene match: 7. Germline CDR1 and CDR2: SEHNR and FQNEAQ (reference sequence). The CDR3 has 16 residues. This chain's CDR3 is CASSLRGDYLQETQYF. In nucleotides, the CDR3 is TGTGCCAGCAGCTTGCGGGGGGACTACCTCCAAGAGACCCAGTACTTC.

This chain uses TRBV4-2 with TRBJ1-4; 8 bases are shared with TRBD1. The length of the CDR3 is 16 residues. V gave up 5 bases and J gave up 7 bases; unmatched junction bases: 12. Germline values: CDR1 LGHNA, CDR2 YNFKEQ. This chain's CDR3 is CASSSPGQALGEKLFF. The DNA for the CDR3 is TGTGCCAGCAGCTCTCCGGGACAGGCATTGGGTGAAAAACTGTTTTTT.

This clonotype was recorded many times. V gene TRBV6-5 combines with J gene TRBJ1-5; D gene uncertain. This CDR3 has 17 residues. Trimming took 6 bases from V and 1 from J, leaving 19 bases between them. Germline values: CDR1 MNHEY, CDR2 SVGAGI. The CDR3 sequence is CASSYSYPPSSNQPQHF. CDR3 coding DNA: TGTGCCAGCAGCTATTCCTACCCCCCGTCGAGCAATCAGCCCCAGCATTTT.

CDR3 nucleotides: TGTGCCAGCAGCCAAGAAGTTGAGCGGGGGGGCACAGATACGCAGTATTTT. Translated: CASSQEVERGGTDTQYF. The chain links TRBV3-1 to TRBJ2-3, with 9 bases aligning to TRBD2. The germline V gene has CDR1 LGHDT and CDR2 YNNKEL (reference sequence). This CDR3 region has 17 residues. Germline trimming cut 0 bases from V and 1 base from J; bases unmatched to any gene: 5.

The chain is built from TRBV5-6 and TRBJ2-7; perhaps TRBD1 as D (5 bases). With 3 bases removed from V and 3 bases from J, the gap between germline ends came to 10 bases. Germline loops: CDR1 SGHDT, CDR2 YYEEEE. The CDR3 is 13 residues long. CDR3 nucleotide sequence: TGTGCCAGCAGCTGGGCAGGGAACTACGAGCAGTACTTC. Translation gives CASSWAGNYEQYF.

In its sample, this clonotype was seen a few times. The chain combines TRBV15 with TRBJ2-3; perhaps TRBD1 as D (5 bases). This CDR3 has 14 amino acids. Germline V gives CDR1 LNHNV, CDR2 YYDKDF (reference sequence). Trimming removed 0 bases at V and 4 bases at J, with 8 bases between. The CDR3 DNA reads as TGTGCCACCAGCAGAGATCCCAGGGCAGATACGCAGTATTTT. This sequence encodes CATSRDPRADTQYF. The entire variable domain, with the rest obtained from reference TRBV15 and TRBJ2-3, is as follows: DAMVIQNPRYQVTQFGKPVTLSCSQTLNHNVMYWYQQKSSQAPKLLFHYYDKDFNNEADTPDNFQSRRPNTSFCFLDIRSPGLGDTAMYLCATSRDPRADTQYFGPGTRLTVL.

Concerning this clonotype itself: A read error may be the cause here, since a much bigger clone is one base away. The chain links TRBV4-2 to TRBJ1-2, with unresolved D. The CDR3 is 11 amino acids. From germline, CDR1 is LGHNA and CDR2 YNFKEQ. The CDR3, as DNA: TGTGACAGCAGCCAAGCCACTGGCTACACCTTC. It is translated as CDSSQATGYTF.

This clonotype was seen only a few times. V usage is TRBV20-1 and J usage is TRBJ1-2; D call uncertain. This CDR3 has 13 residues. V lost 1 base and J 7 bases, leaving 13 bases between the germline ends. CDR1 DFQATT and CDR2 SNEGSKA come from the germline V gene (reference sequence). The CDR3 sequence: CSARGFDYSGYTF. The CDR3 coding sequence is TGCAGTGCTAGAGGGTTCGACTACAGTGGCTACACCTTC.